The source of this T cell receptor beta chain is a study of cytomegalovirus exposure and HLA in healthy donors. Per the germline V gene, CDR1 is GTSNPN and CDR2 is SVGIG (reference sequence). The CDR3 extends over 15 amino acids. The germline V and J ends were trimmed by 0 bases and 2 bases, with 12 bases remaining between them. Study-wide points: Among TCR beta chains, those listed as cytomegalovirus-associated numbered roughly 150. Earlier analysis yielded a pattern in which most TCR beta V segments were productive about 90% or about 30% of the time.

This clone was seen just once. Its antigen is not known. Primers included in the PCR were 60 Vbeta and 13 Jbeta primers. Produced via immunoSEQ multiplex PCR; TCRdb's table is partial and in-frame only. This table has around 170,000 clones, 70% to 85% appearing once. Sequencing input: PBMCs. This TCR came from a man aged 18 to 30 in good health and CMV-seronegative. The V call is TRBV30, the J call TRBJ2-3; a possible D gene is TRBD1 (5 bases). This CDR3 is CAWSVLTTVTDTQYF. CDR3 nucleotides: TGTGCCTGGAGTGTACTCACGACAGTCACAGATACGCAGTATTTT. Full variable domain (remainder filled in from reference TRBV30 and TRBJ2-3): SQTIHQWPATLVQPVGSPLSLECTVEGTSNPNLYWYRQAAGRGLQLLFYSVGIGQISSEVPQNLSASRPQDRQFILSSKKLLLSDSGFYLCAWSVLTTVTDTQYFGPGTRLTVL.